This TCR beta chain was documented in a study of cytomegalovirus exposure and HLA in healthy donors. Germline V lookup: CDR1 SQVTM, CDR2 ANQGSEA. This CDR3 contains 14 residues. V dropped 2 bases and J dropped 1 base, with 11 bases sitting between them. The PCR used 60 Vbeta and 13 Jbeta primers. The method was immunoSEQ multiplex PCR; TCRdb's version includes in-frame clones alone and lacks a portion of them. Of 90,000 to 150,000 clones in the sample, around 80% were seen once. Details on this clone: The same CDR3 arises from other DNA sequences in this sample as well.

This receptor was taken from a man in his fifties in good health and CMV-seronegative. This rearrangement joins TRBV29-1 to TRBJ2-5; tentative D call: TRBD2 (5 bases). Sequences were obtained from PBMCs. The CDR3 nucleotides are TGCAGCGTTGAAAGGCTGGGAGTCCAAGAGACCCAGTACTTC. It specifies CSVERLGVQETQYF.